A selection of T cell receptor beta chains follows, all from one sample in a study of T cell clones after liver transplantation. Here immunoSEQ multiplex PCR was the method, and the copy in TCRdb shows in-frame clones only, minus some. This sample has some 57,000 clones; around 70% occur once, and the top ten carry over 8%. Sample: CD4+ T cells from blood, taken at the 22-month timepoint. Receptors originate from a human patient who received a liver transplant. Part of the T cells may come from the graft donor. Each CDR3 is given with its conserved first and last residue. The order of the fields is V gene, D gene, clone size, J gene, CDR3 length, CDR3 DNA, CDR3 protein. D genes are given only for firm matches. Rows give clone size only sometimes, using once, few, many, or a class for an expanded clone.

V gene: TRBV19; D gene: -; clone size: -; J gene: TRBJ2-7; CDR3 length: 14; CDR3 DNA: TGTGCCAGTAGCAGCGACAGGTATCGATACGAGCAGTACTTC; CDR3 protein: CASSSDRYRYEQYF
V gene: TRBV11-3; D gene: TRBD1; clone size: -; J gene: TRBJ1-3; CDR3 length: 16; CDR3 DNA: TGTGCCAGCAGCTCCCGGGACAGGTTCTCTGGAAACACCATATATTTT; CDR3 protein: CASSSRDRFSGNTIYF
V gene: TRBV7-2; D gene: -; clone size: -; J gene: TRBJ2-1; CDR3 length: 15; CDR3 DNA: TGTGCCAGCAGCTCCCCCGGGGGGCCGCGGGATGAGCAGTTCTTC; CDR3 protein: CASSSPGGPRDEQFF
V gene: TRBV28; D gene: TRBD1; clone size: once; J gene: TRBJ2-5; CDR3 length: 14; CDR3 DNA: TGTGCCAGCAGTTTATACAGGGGCCAAGAGACCCAGTACTTC; CDR3 protein: CASSLYRGQETQYF
V gene: TRBV6-5; D gene: -; clone size: -; J gene: TRBJ2-7; CDR3 length: 13; CDR3 DNA: TGTGCCAGCAGCCGGGACGGAGCCTACGAGCAGTACTTC; CDR3 protein: CASSRDGAYEQYF
V gene: TRBV7-2; D gene: -; clone size: -; J gene: TRBJ2-1; CDR3 length: 11; CDR3 DNA: TGTGCCAGCAGCGACACTAGACCTAGGTTCTTC; CDR3 protein: CASSDTRPRFF
V gene: TRBV28; D gene: -; clone size: -; J gene: TRBJ1-2; CDR3 length: 13; CDR3 DNA: TGTGCCAGCAGCTCAATCGGGGAAGTTGGCTACACCTTC; CDR3 protein: CASSSIGEVGYTF
V gene: TRBV28; D gene: TRBD1; clone size: -; J gene: TRBJ2-2; CDR3 length: 13; CDR3 DNA: TGTGCCAGCAGGAGGGGGCGGACCGGGGAGCTGTTTTTT; CDR3 protein: CASRRGRTGELFF
V gene: TRBV6-6; D gene: -; clone size: few; J gene: TRBJ1-2; CDR3 length: 13; CDR3 DNA: TGTGCCAGCAGAACTGGGATTAACTATGGCTACACCTTC; CDR3 protein: CASRTGINYGYTF
V gene: TRBV30; D gene: -; clone size: -; J gene: TRBJ2-7; CDR3 length: 12; CDR3 DNA: TGTGCCTGCCTCGGACTGGCCTACGAGCAGTACTTC; CDR3 protein: CACLGLAYEQYF
V gene: TRBV25-1; D gene: TRBD1; clone size: -; J gene: TRBJ1-1; CDR3 length: 14; CDR3 DNA: TGTGCCAGCACCTCCGGACAGGGGAACACTGAAGCTTTCTTT; CDR3 protein: CASTSGQGNTEAFF
V gene: TRBV27; D gene: -; clone size: once; J gene: TRBJ1-2; CDR3 length: 15; CDR3 DNA: TGTGCCAGCAGCCCCAATGGGGGAGACATCGCTGGCTACACCTTC; CDR3 protein: CASSPNGGDIAGYTF
V gene: TRBV27; D gene: -; clone size: once; J gene: TRBJ2-4; CDR3 length: 14; CDR3 DNA: TGTGCCACCGCGAGCCCGGGGGCCAAAAACATTCAGTACTTC; CDR3 protein: CATASPGAKNIQYF
V gene: TRBV30; D gene: -; clone size: -; J gene: TRBJ1-1; CDR3 length: 12; CDR3 DNA: TGTGCCTGGAGTTCGGGAGCCACTGAAGCTTTCTTT; CDR3 protein: CAWSSGATEAFF
V gene: TRBV5-6; D gene: -; clone size: -; J gene: TRBJ2-4; CDR3 length: 17; CDR3 DNA: TGTGCCAGCAGCTTGGCCCTTGGGCAACTAGCCAAAAACATTCAGTACTTC; CDR3 protein: CASSLALGQLAKNIQYF
V gene: TRBV28; D gene: -; clone size: -; J gene: TRBJ1-2; CDR3 length: 14; CDR3 DNA: TGTGCCAGCAGCCAGCCATACTGGGCCTATGGCTACACCTTC; CDR3 protein: CASSQPYWAYGYTF
V gene: TRBV30; D gene: -; clone size: few; J gene: TRBJ1-1; CDR3 length: 14; CDR3 DNA: TGTGCCTGTTTATACCTGACACAACGGGCTGAAGCTTTCTTT; CDR3 protein: CACLYLTQRAEAFF
V gene: TRBV2; D gene: TRBD1; clone size: -; J gene: TRBJ2-5; CDR3 length: 14; CDR3 DNA: TGTGCCAGCAGTGAGACAGGGGGCGGTGAGACCCAGTACTTC; CDR3 protein: CASSETGGGETQYF
V gene: TRBV2; D gene: TRBD2; clone size: -; J gene: TRBJ2-3; CDR3 length: 15; CDR3 DNA: TGTGCCGATACAAGCGGGGGGGCGAGCACAGATACGCAGTATTTT; CDR3 protein: CADTSGGASTDTQYF
V gene: TRBV6-5; D gene: -; clone size: -; J gene: TRBJ1-5; CDR3 length: 13; CDR3 DNA: TGTGCCAGCAGCCCGGACAGAAATCAGCCCCAGCATTTT; CDR3 protein: CASSPDRNQPQHF
V gene: TRBV19; D gene: -; clone size: -; J gene: TRBJ2-5; CDR3 length: 13; CDR3 DNA: TGTGCCAGTAGTATGTCAGGTGATTATCCCCAGTACTTC; CDR3 protein: CASSMSGDYPQYF
V gene: TRBV27; D gene: TRBD1; clone size: once; J gene: TRBJ1-2; CDR3 length: 15; CDR3 DNA: TGTGCCAGCACATCGAGACAGGGGATAGTTAATGGCTACACCTTC; CDR3 protein: CASTSRQGIVNGYTF
V gene: TRBV7-8; D gene: -; clone size: -; J gene: TRBJ1-3; CDR3 length: 14; CDR3 DNA: TGTGCCAGCAGCTTACGGGGTTCTGGAAACACCATATATTTT; CDR3 protein: CASSLRGSGNTIYF
V gene: TRBV19; D gene: -; clone size: few; J gene: TRBJ1-2; CDR3 length: 14; CDR3 DNA: TGTGCCAGTATGAGCAGGGTTTTCCCGGACGGCTACACCTTC; CDR3 protein: CASMSRVFPDGYTF
V gene: TRBV28; D gene: -; clone size: -; J gene: TRBJ1-3; CDR3 length: 16; CDR3 DNA: TGTGCCAGCAGTCTCCCCCAGGGTAGCTCTGGAAACACCATATATTTT; CDR3 protein: CASSLPQGSSGNTIYF
V gene: TRBV10-2; D gene: -; clone size: -; J gene: TRBJ2-7; CDR3 length: 12; CDR3 DNA: TGCGCCAGCCACGGTCCGACGAATGAGCAGTACTTC; CDR3 protein: CASHGPTNEQYF
V gene: TRBV7-2; D gene: -; clone size: many; J gene: TRBJ2-7; CDR3 length: 14; CDR3 DNA: TGTGCCAGCAGCTTATCGACGGGACCCTACGAGCAGTACTTC; CDR3 protein: CASSLSTGPYEQYF
V gene: TRBV6-5; D gene: -; clone size: -; J gene: TRBJ1-5; CDR3 length: 13; CDR3 DNA: TGTGCCAGCAGTGAAGTCAGCAATCAGCCCCAGCATTTT; CDR3 protein: CASSEVSNQPQHF
V gene: TRBV11-1; D gene: -; clone size: -; J gene: TRBJ1-1; CDR3 length: 13; CDR3 DNA: TGTGCCAGCAGCTTTAACAAGAACACTGAAGCTTTCTTT; CDR3 protein: CASSFNKNTEAFF
V gene: TRBV28; D gene: TRBD1; clone size: -; J gene: TRBJ1-5; CDR3 length: 16; CDR3 DNA: TGTGCCAGCAGTGCAGGGGGGAGGGATAGCAATCAGCCCCAGCATTTT; CDR3 protein: CASSAGGRDSNQPQHF
V gene: TRBV27; D gene: -; clone size: -; J gene: TRBJ2-7; CDR3 length: 14; CDR3 DNA: TGTGCCAGCAGTTGGCAGGGGCTTCCTAGCGAGCAGTACTTC; CDR3 protein: CASSWQGLPSEQYF
V gene: TRBV7-8; D gene: TRBD1; clone size: -; J gene: TRBJ1-4; CDR3 length: 15; CDR3 DNA: TGTGCCAGCAGTAAGAGGACAGGGGAAAATGAAAAACTGTTTTTT; CDR3 protein: CASSKRTGENEKLFF
V gene: TRBV28; D gene: TRBD2; clone size: -; J gene: TRBJ2-1; CDR3 length: 16; CDR3 DNA: TGTGCCAGCACGGAACTAGCGGGGGGGTCGTACAATGAGCAGTTCTTC; CDR3 protein: CASTELAGGSYNEQFF
V gene: TRBV19; D gene: TRBD1; clone size: -; J gene: TRBJ2-7; CDR3 length: 15; CDR3 DNA: TGTGCCAGTACCCCATTGGACAGGGAGCCCTACGAGCAGTACTTC; CDR3 protein: CASTPLDREPYEQYF
V gene: TRBV7-2; D gene: -; clone size: -; J gene: TRBJ2-3; CDR3 length: 16; CDR3 DNA: TGTGCCAGCAGCTTATCTACATCATCTAGCACAGATACGCAGTATTTT; CDR3 protein: CASSLSTSSSTDTQYF
V gene: TRBV27; D gene: TRBD1; clone size: -; J gene: TRBJ2-7; CDR3 length: 15; CDR3 DNA: TGTGCCAGCAGGACCGAGGGGGCGAGCTCCTACGAGCAGTACTTC; CDR3 protein: CASRTEGASSYEQYF
V gene: TRBV5-4; D gene: -; clone size: -; J gene: TRBJ1-1; CDR3 length: 15; CDR3 DNA: TGTGCCAGCAGCCGGGACTGGGGGGTTGAGACTGAAGCTTTCTTT; CDR3 protein: CASSRDWGVETEAFF
V gene: TRBV2; D gene: -; clone size: -; J gene: TRBJ1-5; CDR3 length: 15; CDR3 DNA: TGTGCCAGCAGTGTAGGGACTCAAAGGAATCAGCCCCAGCATTTT; CDR3 protein: CASSVGTQRNQPQHF
V gene: TRBV9; D gene: -; clone size: few; J gene: TRBJ2-1; CDR3 length: 15; CDR3 DNA: TGTGCCAGCAGCGGGACAGAATTTTCCTACAATGAGCAGTTCTTC; CDR3 protein: CASSGTEFSYNEQFF
V gene: TRBV27; D gene: TRBD1; clone size: -; J gene: TRBJ2-7; CDR3 length: 14; CDR3 DNA: TGTGCCAGCAGTTTAAGCAGGGGGCTCGGCGAGCAGTACTTC; CDR3 protein: CASSLSRGLGEQYF
V gene: TRBV9; D gene: TRBD1; clone size: -; J gene: TRBJ2-7; CDR3 length: 15; CDR3 DNA: TGTGCCAGCAGCGTCGGGACAGCCAATGGGTTCGAGCAGTACTTC; CDR3 protein: CASSVGTANGFEQYF
V gene: TRBV5-1; D gene: TRBD1; clone size: -; J gene: TRBJ2-3; CDR3 length: 14; CDR3 DNA: TGCGCCAGCACCCTGCAGGGGGCGACAGATACGCAGTATTTT; CDR3 protein: CASTLQGATDTQYF
V gene: TRBV4-1; D gene: TRBD1; clone size: -; J gene: TRBJ2-5; CDR3 length: 16; CDR3 DNA: TGCGCCAGCAGCCAAGCCCTCGGGACAGGTCAAGAGACCCAGTACTTC; CDR3 protein: CASSQALGTGQETQYF
V gene: TRBV2; D gene: -; clone size: -; J gene: TRBJ2-7; CDR3 length: 14; CDR3 DNA: TGTGCCAGCAGCTCGACAGGCGGGGTATACGAGCAGTACTTC; CDR3 protein: CASSSTGGVYEQYF
V gene: TRBV5-1; D gene: TRBD1; clone size: -; J gene: TRBJ1-1; CDR3 length: 15; CDR3 DNA: TGCGCCAGCAGCTCAACAGGGGGCGTGAGCACTGAAGCTTTCTTT; CDR3 protein: CASSSTGGVSTEAFF